The 14 T cell receptor beta chains in this list originate from one sample, sequenced in a study of T cell responses to AZD1222 COVID-19 vaccine. TCRdb's table, derived via immunoSEQ multiplex PCR, lists solely in-frame clones and lacks some. The top ten clones hold roughly 1.7% of a sample with roughly 180,000 clones, roughly 92% of them seen once. Sample: peripheral blood, taken 28 days after the second AZD1222 dose. Receptor source: an adult who received the AZD1222 COVID-19 vaccine.

The chain couples TRBV10-3 to TRBJ2-7, with TRBD1 identical over 7 bases. The germline CDR1 and CDR2 sequences are ENHRY and SYGVKD. V gave up 3 bases and J gave up 0 bases; unmatched junction bases: 5. This CDR3 contains 15 residues. This CDR3 reads CAISEGTVNSYEQYF. DNA for the CDR3: TGTGCCATCAGTGAAGGGACAGTCAACTCCTACGAGCAGTACTTC.

This rearrangement joins TRBV5-1 to TRBJ2-1; 7 nucleotides agree with TRBD1. Germline V gene lookup returns CDR1 SGHRS and CDR2 YFSETQ. This CDR3 has 14 amino acids. Losses at the gene ends were 4 bases for V and 7 bases for J; bases not matched to a gene: 8. The CDR3: CASSRQGAGNEQFF. CDR3 DNA sequence: TGCGCCAGCAGCCGACAGGGCGCCGGGAATGAGCAGTTCTTC.

The V call is TRBV12-3 or TRBV12-4, the J call TRBJ1-2; D is undetermined. This CDR3 spans 13 amino acids. The V gene lost 8 bases and the J gene lost 1 base, with 11 bases spanning the gap. The CDR3 here is CASAGSLNYGYTF. CDR3 bases: TGTGCCAGCGCAGGCAGCCTTAACTATGGCTACACCTTC.

The gene calls are TRBV6-5 and TRBJ1-5; maybe TRBD1 (5 bases). The CDR3 consists of 13 residues. Germline V lookup: CDR1 MNHEY, CDR2 SVGAGI. V lost 7 bases, J lost 4 bases, and 11 bases lay in between. This CDR3 reads CASNGQANQPQHF. The DNA for the CDR3 is TGTGCCAGCAATGGACAAGCGAATCAGCCCCAGCATTTT.

This chain joins TRBV9 and TRBJ1-2; TRBD1 might be the D (6 bases). V was shortened by 3 bases and J by 1 base, with 10 bases between the two germline ends. The CDR3 is made up of 14 amino acids. Germline V gene sequence: CDR1 SGDLS, CDR2 YYNGEE. The CDR3 is CASSAQQGNYGYTF. The CDR3 nucleotides are TGTGCCAGCAGCGCCCAACAGGGTAACTATGGCTACACCTTC.

A single count supports this clone. The chain couples TRBV6-5 to TRBJ2-1; tentatively, D is TRBD2 (6 bases). The V and J ends lost 5 bases and 7 bases respectively, with 9 bases between them. This CDR3 spans 12 amino acids. Germline V gene data show CDR1 as MNHEY and CDR2 as SVGAGI. CDR3 DNA: TGTGCCAGCAGTCAGACTAGGAATGAGCAGTTCTTC. Its translation: CASSQTRNEQFF.

The chain employs TRBV18 and TRBJ2-5; a weak D match, TRBD2 (6 bases). Germline V gene lookup returns CDR1 KGHSH and CDR2 LQKENI. Trimming took off 0 bases at V and 4 bases at J, with 9 bases between the two ends. There are 14 residues in the CDR3. In DNA form, the CDR3 reads TGTGCCAGCTCACCACCACCCGGGGGAGAGACCCAGTACTTC. This sequence encodes CASSPPPGGETQYF.

The V and J genes are TRBV5-1 and TRBJ1-1; D uncertain. This CDR3 is built from 13 residues. The germline V and J ends were trimmed by 4 bases and 1 base, with 8 bases remaining between them. CDR1 SGHRS and CDR2 YFSETQ come from the germline V gene. The CDR3 spells CASSAPKNTEAFF. The CDR3 nucleotides read TGCGCCAGCAGCGCGCCCAAGAACACTGAAGCTTTCTTT.

This rearrangement joins TRBV7-3 to TRBJ2-5; D is unclear. The V end lost 3 bases, the J end lost 5 bases, and 10 bases lay between the germline ends. Germline CDR1 and CDR2: SGHTA and FQGTGA. The CDR3 has 13 amino acids. CDR3 region: CASSFGVGETQYF. The CDR3 region has the DNA TGTGCCAGCAGCTTTGGAGTAGGGGAGACCCAGTACTTC.

The chain links TRBV19 to TRBJ1-2, with 7 bases lining up with TRBD1. CDR3 length: 15 amino acids. Losses at the gene ends were 1 base for V and 6 bases for J; bases not matched to a gene: 8. The V gene's germline CDR1 is LNHDA and CDR2 SQIVND (reference sequence). As DNA, the CDR3 is TGTGCCAGTAGTATAGGACAGGGCCGGGAAGATGGCTACACCTTC. It encodes CASSIGQGREDGYTF.

V gene TRBV30 combines with J gene TRBJ1-1; D not resolved. The CDR3 runs to 13 residues. The V end lost 5 bases, the J end lost 7 bases, and 17 bases lay between the germline ends. Germline lookup yields CDR1 GTSNPN and CDR2 SVGIG (reference sequence). The CDR3 region has the DNA TGTGCCTGGTCGTTGCAGGCCCGAGGTGAAGCTTTCTTT. Its translation: CAWSLQARGEAFF.

The chain employs TRBV9 and TRBJ1-3; no reliable D call. V was cut by 4 bases and J by 4 bases, with 15 bases left in between. The length of the CDR3 is 15 residues. Germline V gene lookup returns CDR1 SGDLS and CDR2 YYNGEE. CDR3 amino acids: CASSYRSTGGNTIYF. DNA of the CDR3: TGTGCCAGCAGCTATCGATCAACGGGCGGAAACACCATATATTTT.

The sample holds a few counts of this clone. This rearrangement joins TRBV5-1 to TRBJ2-7; 11 bases are a match to TRBD1. This CDR3 has 15 amino acids. CDR1 and CDR2 (germline): SGHRS, YFSETQ. J lost 5 bases, V lost 4 bases, and 8 bases had no gene match. The CDR3 protein is CASSSGTGGNNEQYF. In DNA, the CDR3 is TGCGCCAGCAGCAGTGGGACAGGGGGAAATAACGAGCAGTACTTC.

The chain links TRBV2 to TRBJ2-7, with TRBD1 matching 8 bases. V was pared by 6 bases and J by 3 bases, with 4 bases of the junction left unmatched. The CDR3 sequence is 13 residues long. Germline loops: CDR1 SNHLY, CDR2 FYNNEI. CDR3 in amino acids: CASSGTGVYEQYF. The CDR3, as DNA: TGTGCCAGCAGCGGGACAGGAGTCTACGAGCAGTACTTC.